Below are 5 T cell receptor beta chains sequenced from a single sample in a study of T cells after posttransplantation cyclophosphamide. Cyclophosphamide on days +3 and +4 followed busulfan-fludarabine conditioning and a marrow graft. The assay was immunoSEQ multiplex PCR, and TCRdb's table has in-frame clones only and misses some. The table lists 6,500 to 7,000 clones, with no singletons. Here the sequenced sample was PBMCs, taken after an allogeneic stem cell transplant with post-transplant cyclophosphamide. These receptors all come from a male patient between 25 and 39 years old who received an allogeneic stem cell transplant from an unrelated donor, was CMV-positive, and had acute and chronic GVHD. Some T cells may be graft donor cells.

This clone was counted at least ten times. The chain uses TRBV7-9 and TRBJ1-1, with D tentatively TRBD1 (5 bases). V was pared by 3 bases and J by 3 bases, with 11 bases between. Germline CDR1 and CDR2: SEHNR and FQNEAQ (reference sequence). CDR3 length equals 14 residues. The CDR3 is CASSLGRGHTEAFF. For the CDR3, the DNA is TGTGCCAGCAGCTTGGGTAGGGGTCACACTGAAGCTTTCTTT.

This clone came up many times. The chain combines TRBV6-5 with TRBJ1-4; D is uncertain. V lost 6 bases to trimming and J lost 8 bases, with 10 bases between them. The CDR3 is 12 amino acids. The V gene's germline CDR1 is MNHEY and CDR2 SVGAGI. The CDR3 nucleotides read TGTGCCAGCAGAGACGACGGGGAAAAACTGTTTTTT. Translation gives CASRDDGEKLFF.

Many counts were recorded for this clone. This chain links TRBV7-2 with TRBJ2-1; 8 positions agree with TRBD1. The germline CDR1 and CDR2 sequences are SGHTA and FQGNSA. The CDR3 covers 14 residues. V was clipped by 4 bases and J by 8 bases; unmatched bases: 7. In DNA, the CDR3 is TGTGCCAGCAGCTCACGGACAGGGAGTGATGAGCAGTTCTTC. This translates into CASSSRTGSDEQFF. Looking up the rest from reference TRBV7-2 and TRBJ2-1 gives the full variable domain: GAGVSQSPSNKVTEKGKDVELRCDPISGHTALYWYRQSLGQGLEFLIYFQGNSAPDKSGLPSDRFSAERTGGSVSTLTIQRTQQEDSAVYLCASSSRTGSDEQFFGPGTRLTVL.

In its sample, this clone was seen many times. CDR3 nucleotide sequence: TGTGCCAGCAGCTTGGCGGCTAGCGGGACCACCTACGAGCAGTACTTC. It codes for CASSLAASGTTYEQYF. The rearrangement uses TRBV5-4 and TRBJ2-7, with TRBD2 identical over 9 bases. In germline, CDR1 is SGHNT, CDR2 YYREEE (reference sequence). This CDR3 comprises 16 residues. Unmatched junction bases numbered 6, after V lost 0 bases and J lost 2 bases.

This clone was recorded at least ten times. This rearrangement joins TRBV4-3 to TRBJ1-5; D might be TRBD1 (5 bases). CDR3 length equals 16 residues. Trimming pared 0 bases from V and 0 bases from J, leaving 9 bases between. Germline V gives CDR1 LGHNA, CDR2 YSLEER. The CDR3 bases are TGCGCCAGCAGCCAAGACCCAGGGTATAGCAATCAGCCCCAGCATTTT. Translated: CASSQDPGYSNQPQHF.